This entry lists 8 T cell receptor beta chains sequenced from one sample in a study of cytomegalovirus exposure and HLA in healthy donors. Primers for the PCR totalled 60 Vbeta and 13 Jbeta. TCRdb's copy holds only in-frame clones and misses some; the assay was immunoSEQ multiplex PCR. The data contain approximately 160,000 clones, around 85% of them singletons. Sequenced sample: PBMCs. The receptors derive from a human donor in good health.

The chain joins TRBV25-1 to TRBJ1-2; no definite D call. Between the trimmed V and J ends, which lost 2 bases and 6 bases, there was a span of 22 bases. CDR1 is MGHDK and CDR2 is SYGVNS in the germline V gene. This CDR3 comprises 17 residues. The CDR3 DNA follows: TGTGCCAGCAGTGAAATTAGGGTTAATGGAGGGTCTAATGGCTACACCTTC. Translation gives CASSEIRVNGGSNGYTF.

J is TRBJ2-1 and V is TRBV7-9; possibly TRBD2 for D (6 bases). CDR1 is SEHNR, CDR2 FQNEAQ, per germline (reference sequence). This CDR3 is built from 13 residues. With 5 bases removed from V and 4 bases from J, the gap between germline ends came to 9 bases. CDR3 nucleotide sequence: TGTGCCAGCAGCGGAGGGACTTACAATGAGCAGTTCTTC. It codes for CASSGGTYNEQFF.

This chain uses TRBV18 with TRBJ1-1; no firm D call. CDR3 length: 14 amino acids. Trimming took 2 bases from V and 1 from J, leaving 8 bases between them. Germline values: CDR1 KGHSH, CDR2 LQKENI. The CDR3 nucleotides read TGTGCCAGCTCACCATCGTACGGGAACACTGAAGCTTTCTTT. Its translation: CASSPSYGNTEAFF.

The rearrangement joins TRBV5-1 to TRBJ2-6; D is uncertain. The V gene lost 4 bases and the J gene lost 1 base, with 6 bases spanning the gap. Germline V gene sequence: CDR1 SGHRS, CDR2 YFSETQ. The CDR3 totals 14 residues. The CDR3 protein is CASSPQSGANVLTF. CDR3 in DNA: TGCGCCAGCAGCCCCCAGTCTGGGGCCAACGTCCTGACTTTC.

This clone has just a few counts. V usage is TRBV9 and J usage is TRBJ1-1, with TRBD1 matching 10 bases. The V gene's germline CDR1 is SGDLS and CDR2 YYNGEE. Trimming took 3 bases from V and 5 from J; bases not matched to a gene: 4. This CDR3 has 14 residues. CDR3 in amino acids: CASSDRDRGTEAFF. CDR3 nucleotide sequence: TGTGCCAGCAGCGACCGGGACAGGGGTACTGAAGCTTTCTTT.

V usage is TRBV11-2 and J usage is TRBJ2-7, with 7 bases matching TRBD1. CDR1 SGHAT and CDR2 FQNNGV come from the germline V gene. J lost 0 bases, V lost 9 bases, and 5 bases had no gene match. The CDR3 consists of 13 residues. CDR3 sequence (DNA): TGTGCCAGTTCGACAGGGACCTCCTACGAGCAGTACTTC. It specifies CASSTGTSYEQYF.

The chain combines TRBV19 with TRBJ2-7; D is possibly TRBD2 (6 bases). The CDR3 sequence is 15 residues long. Germline assignment: CDR1 LNHDA and CDR2 SQIVND (reference sequence). Trimming left V 0 bases short and J 2 bases short, with 11 bases between. CDR3 sequence (DNA): TGTGCCAGTAGTATAGATCGGGGAGGAGCCTACGAGCAGTACTTC. Translated, it gives CASSIDRGGAYEQYF. The complete variable domain, with remaining parts taken from reference TRBV19 and TRBJ2-7, reads DGGITQSPKYLFRKEGQNVTLSCEQNLNHDAMYWYRQDPGQGLRLIYYSQIVNDFQKGDIAEGYSVSREKKESFPLTVTSAQKNPTAFYLCASSIDRGGAYEQYFGPGTRLTVT.

The chain carries TRBV11-2 and TRBJ2-7; D is perhaps TRBD1 (6 bases). CDR3 length: 13 amino acids. Germline assignment: CDR1 SGHAT and CDR2 FQNNGV. Trimming stripped 3 bases from V and 5 bases from J, with 11 bases between. The CDR3 DNA is TGTGCCAGCAGCTTTCAGGGGTTACACGAGCAGTACTTC. This encodes CASSFQGLHEQYF.